A single sample gave rise to the 14 T cell receptor beta chains below, sequenced in a study of Graves' ophthalmopathy and Graves' hyperthyroidism. For repertoire sequencing, the TCR beta CDR3 regions were amplified from RNA transcripts. RT-PCR was first run with HTBI primers, then multiplex PCR in a second round. MiXCR was run by TCRdb on the multiplex PCR reads, yielding one entry per CDR3 protein. The table shows approximately 500,000 distinct CDR3 sequences, with about 15% occurring only once. The sequencing input was blood. The receptors stem from a woman aged 30 to 39 with Graves' ophthalmopathy.

This clonotype was seen many times. For the CDR3, the DNA is TGCGCCAGCAGCTTGACTAGCGGGAGTACCGGGGAGCTGTTTTTT. Amino acids: CASSLTSGSTGELFF. The chain has TRBV5-1 and TRBJ2-2; TRBD2 aligns across 11 bases. The CDR3 sequence is 15 residues long. The trim removed 1 base at V and 5 bases at J, leaving 1 base unmatched. CDR1 is SGHRS and CDR2 is YFSETQ in the germline V gene.

This clonotype was seen repeatedly, ten times or more. V usage is TRBV6-5 and J usage is TRBJ2-5; 7 nucleotides agree with TRBD1. The CDR3 runs 13 residues. Germline loops: CDR1 MNHEY, CDR2 SVGAGI. Trimming removed 7 bases from V and 2 bases from J; junction bases left unmatched: 4. The CDR3 here is CASTRGLQETQYF. CDR3 in DNA: TGTGCCAGCACGAGGGGGCTTCAAGAGACCCAGTACTTC.

This clonotype has at least ten counts. The chain couples TRBV11-2 to TRBJ1-3; 8 bases fit TRBD1. J was trimmed by 0 bases and V by 4 bases; bases with no gene match: 8. This CDR3 is built from 17 residues. The germline V gene encodes CDR1 SGHAT and CDR2 FQNNGV. The CDR3, as DNA: TGTGCCAGCAGCTCCACTACCACAGGGGGCTCTGGAAACACCATATATTTT. It encodes CASSSTTTGGSGNTIYF.

Remarks on this clonotype: This may stem from a read error, because a much larger clone lies one nucleotide away. The V gene is TRBV2, the J gene TRBJ2-7; 10 positions match TRBD2. V trimming: 11 bases; J trimming: 0 bases; junction bases outside the gene matches: 7. This CDR3 is built from 14 residues. In germline, CDR1 is SNHLY, CDR2 FYNNEI. The CDR3 nucleotides are TGTGCCGTCCCACTAGCGGGGAACTCCTACGAGCAGTACGTC. Amino acid sequence: CAVPLAGNSYEQYV.

This clonotype has ten or more counts. The chain couples TRBV6-1 to TRBJ2-7; D might be TRBD2 (5 bases). The length of the CDR3 is 10 residues. Looked up from germline, CDR1 is MNHNS and CDR2 is SASEGT. Deletions cut 4 bases from V and 10 bases from J, with 8 bases between. CDR3 sequence reads: CASSAGEQYF. The DNA of the CDR3 is TGTGCCAGCAGTGCCGGGGAACAGTACTTC.

V usage is TRBV7-8 and J usage is TRBJ2-2; TRBD1 matches at 7 bases. The germline CDR1 and CDR2 sequences are SGHVS and FQNEAQ. J was trimmed by 4 bases and V by 1 base; bases with no gene match: 3. The CDR3 has 15 residues. CDR3 in amino acids: CASSLEGQLTGELFF. CDR3 sequence (DNA): TGTGCCAGCAGCTTAGAGGGACAGCTCACCGGGGAGCTGTTTTTT.

A remark on this clonotype: Being one base from a much bigger clone, this may be a read error. The DNA of the CDR3 is TGCTCCAGCAGCCATCCGACGGGCACTGAAGCTTTCTTT. This codes for CSSSHPTGTEAFF. The chain carries TRBV5-1 and TRBJ1-1, with D uncertain. Germline CDR1 reads SGHRS; CDR2 reads YFSETQ. CDR3 size: 13 residues.

This clonotype was observed many times. This chain links TRBV12-5 with TRBJ2-7; either TRBD1 or TRBD2 may supply D (5 bases each). CDR1 and CDR2 (germline): LGHNT, FRNRAP. Trimming left V 2 bases short and J 1 base short, with 9 bases between. The CDR3 runs 14 residues. This chain's CDR3 is CASGLWGRSYEQYF. For the CDR3, the DNA is TGTGCTAGTGGTTTGTGGGGACGGTCCTACGAGCAGTACTTC.

There are many counts of this clonotype. This chain links TRBV6-1 with TRBJ1-2; D perhaps matches TRBD1 (5 bases). This CDR3 contains 14 residues. V was pared by 0 bases and J by 6 bases, with 11 bases between. Germline loops: CDR1 MNHNS, CDR2 SASEGT. CDR3 in DNA: TGTGCCAGCAGTGAAGCGGACAAATTTCATGGCTACACCTTC. Protein sequence: CASSEADKFHGYTF.

In this sample, this clonotype turned up many times. For the CDR3, the DNA is TGCAGTGCTAGAGATCATCTCACTAGCGTCCAAGAGACCCAGTACTTC. Its translation is CSARDHLTSVQETQYF. The rearrangement uses TRBV20-1 and TRBJ2-5, with 7 positions matching TRBD2. V lost 0 bases and J lost 1; bases outside the gene matches: 8. The CDR3 totals 16 residues. In germline, CDR1 is DFQATT, CDR2 SNEGSKA (reference sequence).

This clonotype was recorded at least ten times. V gene TRBV5-8 combines with J gene TRBJ1-1, with no clear D. Germline V gene sequence: CDR1 SGHTS, CDR2 YDEGEE. With 1 base removed from V and 0 bases from J, the gap between germline ends came to 7 bases. The CDR3 contains 14 residues. The CDR3 coding sequence is TGTGCCAGCAGCTTGTTTTCGGTGAACACTGAAGCTTTCTTT. Amino acids: CASSLFSVNTEAFF.

This clonotype was observed at least ten times. The V gene is TRBV12-3 or TRBV12-4, the J gene TRBJ1-5; D remains ambiguous. The CDR3 has 13 residues. Trimming left V 5 bases short and J 1 base short, with 6 bases between. CDR3: CASSGPSNQPQHF. The CDR3 DNA sequence: TGTGCCAGCAGTGGGCCCAGCAATCAGCCCCAGCATTTT.

This clonotype came up many times. The chain couples TRBV7-6 to TRBJ2-7; D is perhaps TRBD1 (5 bases). The CDR3 totals 15 residues. The V and J ends lost 1 base and 0 bases respectively, with 10 bases between them. CDR1 is SGHVS and CDR2 is FNYEAQ in the germline V gene. This CDR3 is CASSLGGVISYEQYF. The CDR3 DNA is TGTGCCAGCAGCTTAGGGGGCGTCATCTCCTACGAGCAGTACTTC.

This clonotype has more than one count but fewer than ten. The chain recombines TRBV28 with TRBJ2-4; D is tentatively TRBD1 or TRBD2 (5 bases each). The CDR3 is 15 amino acids. CDR1 is MDHEN, CDR2 SYDVKM, per germline. Deletions cut 7 bases from V and 1 base from J, with 14 bases between. For the CDR3, the DNA is TGTGCCAGCACCCCGGGGTCAGGGGCCAAAAACATTCAGTACTTC. Encoded protein: CASTPGSGAKNIQYF.